Sequencing of this T cell receptor (beta chain) was carried out in a study of shared clonotypes between healthy human individuals. Unsorted PBMC DNA went through sequencing on ten immunoSEQ deep assay plates. The table came from immunoSEQ multiplex PCR; TCRdb's copy has only in-frame clones and leaves some out. The sample lists about half a million clones, over 70% occurring once. There are 15 residues in the CDR3. Trimming cost V 2 bases and J 2 bases; bases outside gene matches: 2. From germline, CDR1 is SGHTA and CDR2 FQGTGA. The rearrangement links TRBV7-3 to TRBJ2-3, with 9 nucleotides matching TRBD2. Sequenced: PBMCs. This TCR derives from a woman between 40 and 55 years old in good health. Some clones in this sample may be carry-over from other donors' samples. This CDR3 is CASSLLAGFTDTQYF. In DNA form, the CDR3 reads TGTGCCAGCAGCTTACTAGCGGGATTCACAGATACGCAGTATTTT.